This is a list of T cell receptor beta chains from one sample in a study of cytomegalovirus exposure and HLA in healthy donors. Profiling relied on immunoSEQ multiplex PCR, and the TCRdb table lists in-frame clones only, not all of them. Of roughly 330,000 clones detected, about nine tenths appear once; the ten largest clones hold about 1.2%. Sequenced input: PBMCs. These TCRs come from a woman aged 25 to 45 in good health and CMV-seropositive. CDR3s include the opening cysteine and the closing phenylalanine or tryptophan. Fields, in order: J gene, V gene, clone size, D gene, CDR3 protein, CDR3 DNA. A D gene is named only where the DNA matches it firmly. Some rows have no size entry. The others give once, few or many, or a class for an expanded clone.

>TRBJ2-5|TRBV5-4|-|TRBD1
CASRLGTEQETQYF
TGTGCCAGCAGGCTGGGGACAGAACAAGAGACCCAGTACTTC
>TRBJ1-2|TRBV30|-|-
CAWSVGGYGYTF
TGTGCCTGGAGTGTAGGGGGATATGGCTACACCTTC
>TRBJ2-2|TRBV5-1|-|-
CASRATTGTSAGELFF
TGCGCCAGCAGGGCGACAACCGGGACCTCTGCGGGGGAGCTGTTTTTT
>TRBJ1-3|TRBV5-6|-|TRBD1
CASSLGTGSNTIYF
TGTGCCAGCAGCTTAGGGACAGGGAGTAACACCATATATTTT
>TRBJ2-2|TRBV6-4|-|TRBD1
CASSGQGTGELFF
TGTGCCAGCAGTGGACAGGGCACCGGGGAGCTGTTTTTT
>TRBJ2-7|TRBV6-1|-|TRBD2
CASSVLAGDTYEQYF
TGTGCCAGCAGTGTTCTAGCGGGAGATACCTACGAGCAGTACTTC
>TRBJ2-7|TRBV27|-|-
CASTSPRGYEQYF
TGTGCCAGCACCTCTCCCAGGGGATACGAGCAGTACTTC
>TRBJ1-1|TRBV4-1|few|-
CASSAGWSTEAFF
TGCGCCAGCAGCGCAGGGTGGAGCACTGAAGCTTTCTTT
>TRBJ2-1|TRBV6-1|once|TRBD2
CASSGERDPSYNEQFF
TGTGCCAGCAGTGGAGAGCGGGACCCCTCCTACAATGAGCAGTTCTTC
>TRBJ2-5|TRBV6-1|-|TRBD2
CASSEVGRLAGGPDQETQYF
TGTGCCAGCAGTGAAGTAGGGAGACTAGCGGGAGGCCCGGACCAAGAGACCCAGTACTTC
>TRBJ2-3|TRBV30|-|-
CAGTGGVTDTQYF
TGTGCCGGAACAGGGGGGGTGACAGATACGCAGTATTTT
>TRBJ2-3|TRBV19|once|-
CASSIARGRDTQYF
TGTGCCAGTAGTATAGCCAGGGGCAGGGATACGCAGTATTTT
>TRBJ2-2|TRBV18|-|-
CASSPFQNTGELFF
TGTGCCAGCTCACCATTTCAGAACACCGGGGAGCTGTTTTTT
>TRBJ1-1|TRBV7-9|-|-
CASSDAGSEAFF
TGTGCCAGCAGCGATGCGGGTTCTGAAGCTTTCTTT
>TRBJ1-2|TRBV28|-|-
CASSLGRPYYGYTF
TGTGCCAGCAGTTTGGGCAGGCCATACTATGGCTACACCTTC
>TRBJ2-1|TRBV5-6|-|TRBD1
CASSLYRGAEQFF
TGTGCCAGCAGCTTGTACAGGGGCGCTGAGCAGTTCTTC
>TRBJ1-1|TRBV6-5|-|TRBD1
CASSYLSRGQNTEAFF
TGTGCCAGCAGTTATCTTTCCAGGGGGCAAAACACTGAAGCTTTCTTT
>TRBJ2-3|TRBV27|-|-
CASWTQGGGTDTQYF
TGTGCCAGCTGGACTCAGGGGGGCGGCACAGATACGCAGTATTTT